This T cell receptor beta chain was recovered during a study of shared clonotypes between healthy human individuals. Whole-study findings and limits: Some clonotypes were shared by all four sorted-subset donors, while others were not shared. The non-shared ones had lower generation probabilities than the shared ones. Naive subsets, compared against memory subsets, generally had larger estimated richness values. Sequencing depth was predicted to influence how clonotypes are shared among donors.

In replicate PCRs of sorted subsets, approximately 210 ng DNA, 29,000 or so T cell genomes, was used. The data were produced by immunoSEQ multiplex PCR, yet TCRdb's version contains in-frame clones alone and is incomplete. The repertoire holds 2.3 million or so clones, with 80% to 95% as singletons. This CDR3 has 15 amino acids. Germline assignment: CDR1 SGHRS and CDR2 YFSETQ. The junction had 2 bases not matched to a gene; V was cut back by 0 bases and J by 3 bases. Comment on this clone: Its antigen is undetermined. The sample carries other DNA sequences with the same CDR3.

The source of this sequence is a man aged 18 to 29 in good health. Some clones in this sample may be carry-over from other donors' samples. The chain is built from TRBV5-1 and TRBJ2-7; 11 positions match TRBD2. The sample consisted of naive CD4+ T cells from PBMCs. Subset described: CD45RA+ positively selected. The DNA of the CDR3 is TGCGCCAGCAGCTTGGGCACTAGCGGGAGCTACGAGCAGTACTTC. Its translation is CASSLGTSGSYEQYF. Looking up the rest from reference TRBV5-1 and TRBJ2-7 gives the full variable domain: KAGVTQTPRYLIKTRGQQVTLSCSPISGHRSVSWYQQTPGQGLQFLFEYFSETQRNKGNFPGRFSGRQFSNSRSEMNVSTLELGDSALYLCASSLGTSGSYEQYFGPGTRLTVT.